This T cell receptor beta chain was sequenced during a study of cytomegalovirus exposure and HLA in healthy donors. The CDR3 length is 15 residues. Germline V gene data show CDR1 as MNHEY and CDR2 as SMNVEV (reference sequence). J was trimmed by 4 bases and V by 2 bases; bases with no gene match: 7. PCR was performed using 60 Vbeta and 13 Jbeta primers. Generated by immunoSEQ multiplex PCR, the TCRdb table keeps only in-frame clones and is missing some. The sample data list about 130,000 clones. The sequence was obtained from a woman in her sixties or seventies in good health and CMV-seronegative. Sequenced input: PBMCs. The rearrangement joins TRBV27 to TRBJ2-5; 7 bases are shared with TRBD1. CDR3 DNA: TGTGCCAGCAGTTTAGAGGGACAGCTCGGAGAGACCCAGTACTTC. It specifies CASSLEGQLGETQYF.